A few counts support the clone carrying this T cell receptor (beta chain). Primers used for first-strand cDNA, a TRAV- and TRBV-specific set, covered both alpha and beta chains. TCRs underwent roughly 19 PCR cycles of amplification with a constant-region primer and V-primer adapter. TCRdb itself ran the reads through MiXCR, one entry per CDR3 protein. Of fewer than 7,500 distinct CDR3 sequences listed, approximately 82% were seen once; the top ten hold about 6%. The data originate from a study of low-dose radiotherapy and immunotherapy resistance in tumors. Those who qualified had advanced solid tumors (lacking tumor-infiltrating lymphocytes). This receptor was identified in a human donor with advanced metastatic prostate, ovarian, gallbladder or colorectal cancer (not recorded which). This table probably holds off-target reads from a library built for another chain.

The CDR3 region has the DNA TGTGCCAGCAGCTACCTCCGGGACAGGGTCGCTGAAGCTTTCTTT. Protein: CASSYLRDRVAEAFF. V gene TRBV5-6 combines with J gene TRBJ1-1, with 9 positions matching TRBD1. The CDR3 consists of 15 residues. The germline V gene encodes CDR1 SGHDT and CDR2 YYEEEE. The J segment lost 6 bases and the V segment lost 3 bases, leaving 9 bases of the junction unmatched.